The rows below give T cell receptor beta chains drawn from one sample of a study of blood T cell repertoires in COVID-19. Repertoires were generated with immunoSEQ multiplex PCR, while TCRdb's copy carries only in-frame clones and drops some. The table includes under 200,000 clones, approximately 79% detected once. Specimen: peripheral blood. The receptors stem from a woman aged 55-70 years with COVID-19, enrolled during active disease. The CDR3 runs from the conserved cysteine through the conserved F or W. A D gene is named only where the DNA matches it firmly. The listing skips clone size in some rows; elsewhere it reads once, few, many or a size class.

>TRBJ2-5|TRBD1|NA|TRBV2
CASSEPRGLIQETQYF
TGTGCCAGCAGTGAACCCAGGGGGCTAATACAAGAGACCCAGTACTTC
>TRBJ2-7|NA|NA|TRBV5-4
CASSPGLGEQYF
TGTGCCAGCAGCCCGGGACTCGGGGAGCAGTACTTC
>TRBJ1-6|TRBD1|NA|TRBV10-2
CASTWDRGNSPLHF
TGCGCCAGCACCTGGGACAGGGGTAATTCACCCCTCCACTTT
>TRBJ1-5|NA|NA|TRBV5-5
CASSLTRLNQPQHF
TGTGCCAGCAGCTTGACAAGACTTAATCAGCCCCAGCATTTT
>TRBJ2-4|NA|NA|TRBV5-6
CASSPPGAKNIQYF
TGTGCCAGCAGCCCGCCGGGGGCCAAAAACATTCAGTACTTC
>TRBJ1-2|TRBD1|NA|TRBV6-5
CASSDHRGAYGYTF
TGTGCCAGCAGCGACCACAGGGGCGCCTATGGCTACACCTTC
>TRBJ2-1|TRBD1|NA|TRBV5-1
CASSRDRGFYNEQFF
TGCGCCAGCAGCCGCGACAGGGGGTTTTACAATGAGCAGTTCTTC
>TRBJ1-2|TRBD1|few|TRBV29-1
CSVGTGGVITF
TGCAGCGTCGGGACAGGGGGTGTGATCACCTTC
>TRBJ1-5|NA|NA|TRBV3-1/TRBV3-2
CASSQDNSFNSNQPQHF
TGTGCCAGCAGCCAAGATAACAGTTTTAATAGCAATCAGCCCCAGCATTTT
>TRBJ2-4|NA|NA|TRBV27
CASSLFFAYSSIQYF
TGTGCCAGCAGTTTATTCTTCGCCTACTCAAGCATTCAGTACTTC
>TRBJ1-6|NA|NA|TRBV21-1
CARKGRGRENSPLHF
TGTGCCAGAAAGGGCAGGGGGCGAGAGAATTCACCCCTCCACTTT
>TRBJ2-1|NA|NA|TRBV7-6
CASSSPAGSGIEQFF
TGTGCCAGCAGCTCGCCGGCAGGGTCCGGAATAGAGCAGTTCTTC
>TRBJ2-7|TRBD1|NA|TRBV27
CASSLSRPGQGFYEQYF
TGTGCCAGCAGTTTATCGCGACCGGGACAGGGCTTCTACGAGCAGTACTTC
>TRBJ1-2|TRBD1|NA|TRBV6-5
CASRADRDYGYTF
TGTGCCAGCAGAGCGGACAGGGACTATGGCTACACCTTC
>TRBJ1-4|NA|NA|TRBV7-9
CASSLSRGILFF
TGTGCCAGCAGCTTAAGTAGGGGGATTCTGTTTTTT
>TRBJ2-5|NA|NA|TRBV5-1
CASSTDIRETQYF
TGCGCCAGCAGCACCGACATCCGAGAGACCCAGTACTTC
>TRBJ2-2|TRBD2|NA|TRBV19
CASSKRGVNTGELFF
TGTGCCAGTAGCAAGCGGGGGGTGAACACCGGGGAGCTGTTTTTT
>TRBJ1-2|TRBD1|NA|TRBV5-4
CASRTGTGVGGYTF
TGTGCCAGCAGGACGGGGACAGGGGTCGGGGGCTACACCTTC
>TRBJ2-7|NA|NA|TRBV5-1
CASSLDGQATSNEQYF
TGCGCCAGCAGCTTGGATGGTCAGGCGACCTCCAACGAGCAGTACTTC
>TRBJ2-7|TRBD2|NA|TRBV29-1
CSVVSSGSSYEQYF
TGCAGCGTGGTATCTAGCGGGAGCTCCTACGAGCAGTACTTC
>TRBJ2-4|NA|NA|TRBV28
CASTEPRGAGGIQYF
TGTGCCAGCACAGAACCCCGGGGGGCCGGGGGCATTCAGTACTTC
>TRBJ2-3|NA|NA|TRBV9
CASSGILGALDTQYF
TGTGCCAGCAGCGGTATTTTGGGGGCGTTGGATACGCAGTATTTT
>TRBJ1-2|TRBD1|NA|TRBV5-4
CASSKLQGADGYTF
TGTGCCAGCAGCAAACTACAGGGGGCGGATGGCTACACCTTC
>TRBJ1-1|NA|NA|TRBV7-8
CASSLRGQNTEAFF
TGTGCCAGCAGTCTTAGGGGCCAGAACACTGAAGCTTTCTTT
>TRBJ2-7|TRBD2|NA|TRBV11-2
CASSLEPPLAGGTHEQYF
TGTGCCAGCAGCTTAGAACCCCCTCTAGCGGGAGGCACCCACGAGCAGTACTTC
>TRBJ2-3|TRBD2|NA|TRBV5-6
CASSRDYTDTQYF
TGTGCCAGCAGCCGGGACTACACAGATACGCAGTATTTT
>TRBJ1-2|TRBD1|NA|TRBV29-1
CSAFPSGTGLGDYGYTF
TGCAGCGCCTTCCCGTCCGGGACAGGGTTGGGGGACTATGGCTACACCTTC
>TRBJ1-4|NA|NA|TRBV5-6
CASSLGRRDEKLFF
TGTGCCAGCAGCTTAGGGCGGAGGGATGAAAAACTGTTTTTT
>TRBJ1-1|NA|NA|TRBV18
CASSPLRGSTEAFF
TGTGCCAGCTCACCACTCCGGGGGTCCACTGAAGCTTTCTTT
>TRBJ2-1|NA|NA|TRBV6-1
CASSEYGAGINEQFF
TGTGCCAGCAGTGAATATGGGGCAGGGATCAATGAGCAGTTCTTC
>TRBJ1-2|TRBD1|NA|TRBV6-1
CASSEHSQGAHYGYTF
TGTGCCAGCAGTGAACACTCCCAGGGGGCTCACTATGGCTACACCTTC